The 21 T cell receptor beta chains in this list originate from one sample, sequenced in a study of CD8 T cells in ankylosing spondylitis. Whole-study results and caveats: Roughly eight highly homologous variants made up a TCR beta motif that seemed to typify ankylosing spondylitis blood.

These receptors are not linked to any known antigen. TCRdb processed the 5' RACE reads anew with MiXCR; each CDR3 protein has one entry. This table has 130,000 or so distinct CDR3 sequences, about 15% appearing once. Sequencing input: blood, either unsorted or a sorted T cell fraction (not recorded which). The receptors derive from a male donor with ankylosing spondylitis.

This chain joins TRBV4-3 and TRBJ2-3, with 7 bases identical to TRBD2. Germline V CDR1 and CDR2: LGHNA, YSLEER. The length of the CDR3 is 16 residues. With 0 bases clipped from V and 5 bases from J, the junction kept 8 bases outside the gene matches. The CDR3 DNA reads TGCGCCAGCAGCCAAGATTTTGCGGGAGCTCTAGATACGCAGTATTTT. It specifies CASSQDFAGALDTQYF.

This chain connects TRBV3-1 to TRBJ2-5, with D unresolved. Trimming cost V 5 bases and J 3 bases, with 10 bases left between them. CDR1 is LGHDT and CDR2 is YNNKEL in the germline V gene (reference sequence). CDR3 length: 13 amino acids. The CDR3 here is CASSEVGKETQYF. For the CDR3, the DNA is TGTGCCAGCAGCGAAGTTGGGAAAGAGACCCAGTACTTC.

CDR3 DNA: TGCAGTGCCACGACCGGACAGGGGGTTTTGGGCACTGAAGCTTTCTTT. Translated, it gives CSATTGQGVLGTEAFF. J is TRBJ1-1 and V is TRBV20-1; TRBD1 matches at 10 bases. The CDR3 spans 16 residues. Germline lookup yields CDR1 DFQATT and CDR2 SNEGSKA (reference sequence). Trimming at V came to 6 bases and at J to 4 bases, leaving 14 bases not matched to a gene.

The sample holds a few counts of this clonotype. The J gene is TRBJ2-3, the V gene TRBV27; D remains unclear. CDR3 length: 12 residues. Between the trimmed V and J ends, which lost 7 bases and 2 bases, there was a span of 7 bases. Germline loops: CDR1 MNHEY, CDR2 SMNVEV (reference sequence). The CDR3 spells CASTDITDTQYF. Written as DNA, the CDR3 is TGTGCCAGCACTGACATCACAGATACGCAGTATTTT.

The chain couples TRBV28 to TRBJ2-1; 8 bases map to TRBD1. The CDR3 is 14 residues long. CDR1 MDHEN and CDR2 SYDVKM come from the germline V gene. The V segment lost 2 bases and the J segment 8 bases; nucleotides outside the gene matches: 5. The CDR3 DNA sequence: TGTGCCAGCAGTTTACACAGGGGGAGCGATGAGCAGTTCTTC. It is translated as CASSLHRGSDEQFF.

V gene TRBV9 combines with J gene TRBJ2-3; 7 bases agree with TRBD1. Germline V lookup: CDR1 SGDLS, CDR2 YYNGEE. Germline trimming cut 4 bases from V and 2 bases from J; bases unmatched to any gene: 7. The CDR3 spans 15 residues. The CDR3 here is CASSWRTGPTDTQYF. As DNA, the CDR3 is TGTGCCAGCAGCTGGCGGACAGGACCCACAGATACGCAGTATTTT. Complete variable domain (other parts from reference TRBV9 and TRBJ2-3): DSGVTQTPKHLITATGQRVTLRCSPRSGDLSVYWYQQSLDQGLQFLIQYYNGEERAKGNILERFSAQQFPDLHSELNLSSLELGDSALYFCASSWRTGPTDTQYFGPGTRLTVL.

The chain combines TRBV12-3 or TRBV12-4 with TRBJ2-1, with 9 bases lining up with TRBD2. V gave up 5 bases and J gave up 4 bases; unmatched junction bases: 9. The CDR3 spans 16 residues. The CDR3 region is CASSPRGLARYNEQFF. The CDR3 DNA follows: TGTGCCAGCAGTCCCCGCGGACTAGCGAGGTACAATGAGCAGTTCTTC.

The sample holds one count of this clonotype. This chain joins TRBV7-2 and TRBJ2-7; 9 bases fit TRBD2. This CDR3 has 17 amino acids. V lost 4 bases and J lost 0; bases outside the gene matches: 10. CDR1 SGHTA and CDR2 FQGNSA come from the germline V gene. This chain's CDR3 is CASSSGSLAGSSYEQYF. DNA of the CDR3: TGTGCCAGCAGCTCCGGTAGCCTAGCGGGGAGCTCCTACGAGCAGTACTTC.

The chain carries TRBV4-1 and TRBJ2-7, with 12 bases identical to TRBD2. J lost 1 base, V lost 0 bases, and 10 bases had no gene match. The germline V gene has CDR1 MGHRA and CDR2 YSYEKL. The CDR3 runs to 19 residues. The CDR3 region has the DNA TGCGCCAGCAGCCAAGATTCTAGCGGGAGGGCGATCGCTTCCTACGAGCAGTACTTC. Amino acid sequence: CASSQDSSGRAIASYEQYF.

The sample holds a few counts of this clonotype. V and J are TRBV9 and TRBJ2-7, with D tentatively TRBD2 (6 bases). Germline values: CDR1 SGDLS, CDR2 YYNGEE. The CDR3 consists of 16 residues. V shed 0 bases and J shed 5 bases, with 18 bases lying between them. The CDR3 is CASSVGRESSTDEQYF. CDR3 nucleotides: TGTGCCAGCAGCGTAGGGAGGGAATCTAGCACTGACGAGCAGTACTTC.

Many counts were recorded for this clonotype. This sequence joins TRBV27 and TRBJ2-1; 10 bases match TRBD2. The CDR3 totals 15 residues. Trimming took 5 bases from V and 6 from J; bases not matched to a gene: 7. Germline V gene sequence: CDR1 MNHEY, CDR2 SMNVEV (reference sequence). CDR3 coding DNA: TGTGCCAGCAGTCTTTTAGCGGGAGGAGGCAATGAGCAGTTCTTC. It translates to CASSLLAGGGNEQFF.

This rearrangement joins TRBV10-3 to TRBJ2-2, with 7 positions matching TRBD2. CDR1 and CDR2 (germline): ENHRY, SYGVKD. The V and J ends lost 9 bases and 3 bases, in that order; junction bases with no gene match: 1. The CDR3 has 12 residues. The CDR3 reads CAMGGDTGELFF. The DNA for the CDR3 is TGTGCCATGGGAGGGGACACCGGGGAGCTGTTTTTT.

This clonotype turned up a few times. J is TRBJ1-1 and V is TRBV30, with TRBD1 matching over 7 bases. The CDR3 spans 15 residues. The V gene's germline CDR1 is GTSNPN and CDR2 SVGIG (reference sequence). The V segment lost 1 base and the J segment 1 base; nucleotides outside the gene matches: 6. This CDR3 is CAWSEMTGRNTEAFF. The CDR3 nucleotides read TGTGCCTGGAGTGAGATGACAGGGAGGAACACTGAAGCTTTCTTT. Filled out from reference TRBV30 and TRBJ1-1, the complete variable domain reads SQTIHQWPATLVQPVGSPLSLECTVEGTSNPNLYWYRQAAGRGLQLLFYSVGIGQISSEVPQNLSASRPQDRQFILSSKKLLLSDSGFYLCAWSEMTGRNTEAFFGQGTRLTVV.

This clonotype was counted ten times or more. The chain joins TRBV3-1 to TRBJ1-1; D gene ambiguous. The CDR3 runs 15 residues. Per germline, CDR1 LGHDT and CDR2 YNNKEL (reference sequence). Trimming cost V 0 bases and J 4 bases, with 12 bases left between them. CDR3 protein: CASSQDGSAATEAFF. The CDR3 bases are TGTGCCAGCAGCCAAGATGGATCGGCAGCCACTGAAGCTTTCTTT. Full variable domain (remainder filled in from reference TRBV3-1 and TRBJ1-1): DTAVSQTPKYLVTQMGNDKSIKCEQNLGHDTMYWYKQDSKKFLKIMFSYNNKELIINETVPNRFSPKSPDKAHLNLHINSLELGDSAVYFCASSQDGSAATEAFFGQGTRLTVV.

The V call is TRBV28, the J call TRBJ2-5; 9 positions match TRBD2. CDR3 length: 16 residues. V gave up 2 bases and J gave up 1 base; unmatched junction bases: 5. Germline CDR1 reads MDHEN; CDR2 reads SYDVKM. CDR3 residues: CASSLITSGPQETQYF. The CDR3 DNA reads as TGTGCCAGCAGTTTAATAACTAGCGGGCCCCAAGAGACCCAGTACTTC.

This clonotype turned up a few times. J is TRBJ2-2 and V is TRBV4-2; D uncertain. Germline assignment: CDR1 LGHNA and CDR2 YNFKEQ. The germline V and J ends were trimmed by 6 bases and 1 base, with 9 bases remaining between them. The CDR3 extends over 14 amino acids. CDR3: CASRPTENTGELFF. In nucleotides, the CDR3 is TGTGCCAGCAGGCCTACAGAGAACACCGGGGAGCTGTTTTTT.

The chain recombines TRBV20-1 with TRBJ2-1, with 10 bases lining up with TRBD2. Losses at the gene ends were 6 bases for V and 6 bases for J; bases not matched to a gene: 11. Germline V gene sequence: CDR1 DFQATT, CDR2 SNEGSKA (reference sequence). The CDR3 consists of 15 residues. CDR3 protein: CSALKREGNPNEQFF. CDR3 sequence (DNA): TGCAGTGCCCTAAAGCGGGAGGGAAACCCCAATGAGCAGTTCTTC.

This chain connects TRBV28 to TRBJ2-1; 14 bases line up with TRBD2. The CDR3 runs to 16 residues. The J segment lost 5 bases and the V segment lost 5 bases, leaving 5 bases of the junction unmatched. Germline V lookup: CDR1 MDHEN, CDR2 SYDVKM. For the CDR3, the DNA is TGTGCCAGCAGTCCCTTGACTAGCGGGAGGGACAATGAGCAGTTCTTC. Translating gives CASSPLTSGRDNEQFF.

This clonotype has just a few counts. CDR3 nucleotides: TGCGCCAGCAGCCAAGATTACACCGGGGAGCTGTTTTTT. It specifies CASSQDYTGELFF. This chain links TRBV4-1 with TRBJ2-2; D is unresolved. The V gene's germline CDR1 is MGHRA and CDR2 YSYEKL. V shed 0 bases and J shed 3 bases, with 2 bases lying between them. The CDR3 runs to 13 residues.

This clonotype has more than one count but fewer than ten. This chain joins TRBV6-5 and TRBJ1-4; a weak D match, TRBD1 (6 bases). From germline, CDR1 is MNHEY and CDR2 SVGAGI. This CDR3 is built from 15 residues. Trimming shortened V by 6 bases and J by 4 bases, and 15 bases separated the two germline ends. DNA for the CDR3: TGTGCCAGCAGCCTACTGACAGGTCATAATGAAAAACTGTTTTTT. Amino acid sequence: CASSLLTGHNEKLFF.

The V and J genes are TRBV7-9 and TRBJ2-3; D not certain. Trimming cost V 5 bases and J 6 bases, with 24 bases left between them. From germline, CDR1 is SEHNR and CDR2 FQNEAQ (reference sequence). The CDR3 runs to 17 residues. CDR3 region: CASSPWAKGITHDTQYF. CDR3 nucleotides: TGTGCCAGCAGCCCATGGGCGAAGGGTATTACTCATGATACGCAGTATTTT.